This T cell receptor (beta chain) was profiled in a study of cytomegalovirus exposure and HLA in healthy donors. Study-level points and caveats: Links to common viral pathogens appeared, in a later analysis, for several of the most significant clusters.

A remark on this clone: As yet, its antigen is unknown.

Both 60 Vbeta primers and 13 Jbeta primers went into the PCR. The assay was immunoSEQ multiplex PCR, and TCRdb's table has in-frame clones only and misses some. The repertoire holds over 100,000 clones, with roughly 69% as singletons. Germline CDR1 ENHRY, CDR2 SYGVKD. The CDR3 totals 14 residues. V lost 3 bases to trimming and J lost 4 bases, with 10 bases between them. This clonotype was obtained from a woman aged 25 to 39 in good health and CMV-seronegative. The sample was PBMCs. The V call is TRBV10-3, the J call TRBJ1-3; TRBD1 is a possible D gene (6 bases). CDR3 in DNA: TGTGCCATCAGTGACAGGGGATCCGGAAACACCATATATTTT. Amino acid sequence: CAISDRGSGNTIYF.